Shown below are 12 T cell receptor beta chains from a single sample sequenced in a study of cytomegalovirus exposure and HLA in healthy donors (dated by TCRdb to the late 2010s). Receptor amplification or capture employed the immunoSEQ multiplex PCR assay. The multiplex PCR relied on a mix of 60 forward primers for TCR Vbeta segments and 13 reverse primers for TCR Jbeta segments. TCRdb obtained this table from immuneACCESS and retained in-frame rearrangements with V and J assigned. These tables miss some clones; where compared with another copy, unresolved V genes account for less than half of the shortfall, and the remainder is unexplained. This sample comprises approximately 99,000 clones, 81% of them detected only once. About 5.5% of the sample lies in the top ten. Specimen: PBMCs. These receptors were obtained from a man aged 40-49 years in good health and CMV-seropositive.

This chain links TRBV5-1 with TRBJ1-2; D might be TRBD1 (5 bases). The germline V and J ends were trimmed by 6 bases and 4 bases, with 13 bases remaining between them. CDR1 SGHRS and CDR2 YFSETQ come from the germline V gene. CDR3 length: 13 residues. The CDR3 here is CASTGEGFYGYTF. The CDR3, as DNA: TGCGCCAGCACCGGGGAGGGGTTCTATGGCTACACCTTC.

This clone was found a few times. The chain is built from TRBV7-3 and TRBJ1-1, with a possible D match to TRBD1 (5 bases). The CDR3 covers 13 residues. Trimming removed 2 bases from V and 9 bases from J, with 13 bases in between. Germline assignment: CDR1 SGHTA and CDR2 FQGTGA. DNA for the CDR3: TGTGCCAGCAGCTTATCCAGGGAGGGAAAAGCTTTCTTT. Translation: CASSLSREGKAFF.

The sample holds a few counts of this clone. This specimen includes other DNA sequences encoding the same CDR3. This sequence joins TRBV6-5 and TRBJ2-3, with 9 bases fitting TRBD1. This CDR3 region has 14 residues. V dropped 2 bases and J dropped 3; count of bases not matched to a gene: 0. Per germline, CDR1 MNHEY and CDR2 SVGAGI. This CDR3 reads CASSYGQGTDTQYF. The CDR3, as DNA: TGTGCCAGCAGTTACGGACAGGGGACAGATACGCAGTATTTT.

The chain carries TRBV6-1 and TRBJ1-2, with 7 bases that match TRBD1. Germline-derived CDR1 and CDR2 are MNHNS and SASEGT. This CDR3 has 13 residues. V was clipped by 3 bases and J by 3 bases; unmatched bases: 1. For the CDR3, the DNA is TGTGCCAGCAGTGACAGGGGGGACTATGGCTACACCTTC. Its protein product is CASSDRGDYGYTF.

The rearrangement links TRBV9 to TRBJ2-3, with TRBD2 as a possible D gene (6 bases). The germline gives CDR1 SGDLS, CDR2 YYNGEE. This CDR3 is built from 12 residues. Between the trimmed V and J ends, which lost 0 bases and 8 bases, there was a span of 7 bases. CDR3: CASSVGAGTQYF. CDR3 nucleotide sequence: TGTGCCAGCAGCGTAGGAGCGGGTACGCAGTATTTT.

The V gene is TRBV5-1, the J gene TRBJ2-2; a weak D match, TRBD2 (6 bases). Per germline, CDR1 SGHRS and CDR2 YFSETQ. Between the trimmed V and J ends, which lost 4 bases and 2 bases, there was a span of 15 bases. This CDR3 spans 16 amino acids. CDR3 sequence reads: CASSPLGTGNTGELFF. CDR3 sequence (DNA): TGCGCCAGCAGCCCGCTGGGGACTGGAAACACCGGGGAGCTGTTTTTT.

The chain joins TRBV7-6 to TRBJ2-7, with D uncertain. V was pared by 1 base and J by 4 bases, with 8 bases between. Germline V CDR1 and CDR2: SGHVS, FNYEAQ. The CDR3 sequence is 13 residues long. CDR3 DNA sequence: TGTGCCAGCAGCTTAGAGACTTCGTACGAGCAGTACTTC. It encodes CASSLETSYEQYF.

This clone appeared once. The V and J genes are TRBV30 and TRBJ1-5, with D perhaps TRBD1 (5 bases). The CDR3 totals 15 residues. Per germline, CDR1 GTSNPN and CDR2 SVGIG (reference sequence). Trimming pared 3 bases from V and 2 bases from J, leaving 14 bases between. The CDR3 region has the DNA TGTGCCTGGAGCGGGGACTTTTGGGGCAATCAGCCCCAGCATTTT. This sequence encodes CAWSGDFWGNQPQHF.

The chain carries TRBV15 and TRBJ2-3, with 10 bases identical to TRBD2. Trimming took 1 base from V and 4 from J; bases not matched to a gene: 8. The CDR3 spans 17 residues. Per germline, CDR1 LNHNV and CDR2 YYDKDF (reference sequence). Written as DNA, the CDR3 is TGTGCCACCAGCAGAGCTCTAGCGGGAGATGGGGCAGATACGCAGTATTTT. Amino acid sequence: CATSRALAGDGADTQYF.

V usage is TRBV5-1 and J usage is TRBJ2-7, with 10 bases matching TRBD1. CDR3 length equals 18 residues. Per germline, CDR1 SGHRS and CDR2 YFSETQ. Trimming took 0 bases from V and 1 from J; bases not matched to a gene: 10. The CDR3 spells CASSLATGTGAISYEQYF. CDR3 nucleotides: TGCGCCAGCAGCTTGGCGACCGGGACAGGGGCGATATCCTACGAGCAGTACTTC.

This chain links TRBV27 with TRBJ1-4; maybe TRBD1 (6 bases). CDR1 is MNHEY and CDR2 is SMNVEV in the germline V gene (reference sequence). Trimming left V 3 bases short and J 4 bases short, with 18 bases between. The CDR3 totals 17 residues. The CDR3 spells CASSLTFPGHRNEKLFF. CDR3 nucleotide sequence: TGTGCCAGCAGTTTGACCTTTCCGGGACACCGTAATGAAAAACTGTTTTTT.

The rearrangement uses TRBV11-3 and TRBJ2-7; D perhaps matches TRBD1 (7 bases). The V gene's germline CDR1 is SGHNT and CDR2 YENEEA. With 7 bases removed from V and 9 bases from J, the gap between germline ends came to 16 bases. The CDR3 contains 12 residues. CDR3 coding DNA: TGTGCCAGCACCGAAAGACAGGGAGGGCAGTACTTC. Protein sequence: CASTERQGGQYF.